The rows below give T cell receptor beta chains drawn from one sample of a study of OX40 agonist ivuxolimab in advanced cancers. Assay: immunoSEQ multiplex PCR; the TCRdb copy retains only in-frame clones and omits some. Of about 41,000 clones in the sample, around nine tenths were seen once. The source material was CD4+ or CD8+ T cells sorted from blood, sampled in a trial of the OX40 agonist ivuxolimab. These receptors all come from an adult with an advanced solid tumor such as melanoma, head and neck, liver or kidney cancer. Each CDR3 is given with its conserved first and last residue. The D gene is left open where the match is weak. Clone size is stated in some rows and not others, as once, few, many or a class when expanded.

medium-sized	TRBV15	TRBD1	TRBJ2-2	TGTGCCACCACCGGGACAGGGGTTACCGGGGAGCTGTTTTTT	CATTGTGVTGELFF
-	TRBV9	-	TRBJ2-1	TGTGCCAGCAGCGAGGGGAGTATAGCCTACAATGAGCAGTTCTTC	CASSEGSIAYNEQFF
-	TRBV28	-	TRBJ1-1	TGTGCCAGCAGTCCAGGACGTTTTGAAGCTTTCTTT	CASSPGRFEAFF
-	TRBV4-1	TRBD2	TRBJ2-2	TGCGCCAGCAGCCAAGGTGGACGGACTAGTTCGAACACCGGGGAGCTGTTTTTT	CASSQGGRTSSNTGELFF
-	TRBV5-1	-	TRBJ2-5	TGCGCCAGCAGCCCTGGCAGGGGTGGCGAGACCCAGTACTTC	CASSPGRGGETQYF
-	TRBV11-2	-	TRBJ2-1	TGTGCCAGCAGCTTAACCGAAGGAAATGAGCAGTTCTTC	CASSLTEGNEQFF
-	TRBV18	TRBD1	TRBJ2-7	TGTGCCAGCTCACCATCCTCCGGGACAGGGGTCTACGAGCAGTACTTC	CASSPSSGTGVYEQYF
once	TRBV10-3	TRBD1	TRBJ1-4	TGTGCCACCCGCTCAGGACAGGCAAATGAAAAACTGTTTTTT	CATRSGQANEKLFF
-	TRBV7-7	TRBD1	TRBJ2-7	TGTGCCAGCAGCCTTGGAACAGGGGGAGCCTACGAGCAGTACTTC	CASSLGTGGAYEQYF
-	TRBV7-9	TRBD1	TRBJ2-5	TGTGCCAGCAGCCTCGGGACAGGGGTCCAAGAGACCCAGTACTTC	CASSLGTGVQETQYF
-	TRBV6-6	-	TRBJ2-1	TGTGCCAGCAGTTACGGCTCGGCCTACAATGAGCAGTTCTTC	CASSYGSAYNEQFF
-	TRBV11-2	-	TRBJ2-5	TGTGCCAGCAGCTTAAACAGCCAAGAGACCCAGTACTTC	CASSLNSQETQYF
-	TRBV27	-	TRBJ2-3	TGTGCCAGCAGTTACTCAGGGGAGAGCACAGATACGCAGTATTTT	CASSYSGESTDTQYF
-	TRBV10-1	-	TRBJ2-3	TGCGCCAGCAGTGAACGGGGCTGGGGAGATACGCAGTATTTT	CASSERGWGDTQYF
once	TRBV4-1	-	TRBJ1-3	TGCGCCAGCAGCCAAGAAGGATCGTCTGGAAACACCATATATTTT	CASSQEGSSGNTIYF
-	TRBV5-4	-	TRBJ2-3	TGTGCCAGCAGCATGGGGGGTGCGGGAAGCACAGATACGCAGTATTTT	CASSMGGAGSTDTQYF
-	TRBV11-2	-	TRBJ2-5	TGTGCCAGCAGTTACTTGGGGCCGGGGGAGACCCAGTACTTC	CASSYLGPGETQYF
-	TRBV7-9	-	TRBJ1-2	TGTGCCAGCAGCTTGGCAGGCGGGGACTATGGCTACACCTTC	CASSLAGGDYGYTF
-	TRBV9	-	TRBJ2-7	TGTGCCAGCAGCGTAGGACCCCTGGGTTCCGGTGACTACGAGCAGTACTTC	CASSVGPLGSGDYEQYF
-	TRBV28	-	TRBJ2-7	TGTGCCAGCAGTTTAGAAGTCGGGGGCCCGACCTACGAGCAGTACTTC	CASSLEVGGPTYEQYF
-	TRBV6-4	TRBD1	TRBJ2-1	TGTGCCAGCAGCCGGACAGGGGGAAGGGAGCAGTTCTTC	CASSRTGGREQFF
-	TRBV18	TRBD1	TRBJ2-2	TGTGCCAGCTCACCACCGCGGGGACAGGGTATAGGTGCCGGGGAGCTGTTTTTT	CASSPPRGQGIGAGELFF
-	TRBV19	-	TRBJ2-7	TGTGCCAGTAGTCAGACAGGTACCTACGAGCAGTACTTC	CASSQTGTYEQYF
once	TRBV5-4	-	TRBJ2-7	TGTGCCGCCTCCGAGACGGCCTCCTACGAGCAGTACTTC	CAASETASYEQYF
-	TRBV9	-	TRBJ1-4	TGTGCCAGCACCAGGGACGGCGCAAGCACGAAACTGTTTTTT	CASTRDGASTKLFF
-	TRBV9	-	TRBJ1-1	TGTGCCAGCAGCGTTCCCGCGGGACGGGAAAACACTGAAGCTTTCTTT	CASSVPAGRENTEAFF
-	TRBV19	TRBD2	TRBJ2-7	TGTGCCAGTAGGGGGACTAGCGGGCCTTTTGAGCAGTACTTC	CASRGTSGPFEQYF
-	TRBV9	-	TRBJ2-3	TGTGCCAGCAGCGTAGACGAGGGGACGGGGACGCAGTATTTT	CASSVDEGTGTQYF
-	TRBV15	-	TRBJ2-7	TGTGCCACCAGCAGTCAGGGACGGCAGTACTTC	CATSSQGRQYF
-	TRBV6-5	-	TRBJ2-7	TGTGCCAGCGGGTTTTACGAGCAGTACTTC	CASGFYEQYF
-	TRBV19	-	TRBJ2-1	TGTGCCAGTAGTAAGACCGGGGCGAGCTCCTACAATGAGCAGTTCTTC	CASSKTGASSYNEQFF
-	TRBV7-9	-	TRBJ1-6	TGTGCCAGCAGCGGAGGTCTCAGGGTAAATTCACCCCTCCACTTT	CASSGGLRVNSPLHF
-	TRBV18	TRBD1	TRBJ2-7	TGTGCCAGCTCACCCCCAGGGGGCTACGAGCAGTACTTC	CASSPPGGYEQYF
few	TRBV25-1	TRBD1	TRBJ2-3	TGTGCCAGCAGTCTGGGACAGACATACACAGATACGCAGTATTTT	CASSLGQTYTDTQYF
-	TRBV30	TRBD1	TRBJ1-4	TGTGCCTGGAGTGTACTGGGGACAGGGAGCGAAAAACTGTTTTTT	CAWSVLGTGSEKLFF
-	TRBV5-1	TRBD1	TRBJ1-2	TGCGCCAGCAGCTCGGACAGGATCTATGGCTACACCTTC	CASSSDRIYGYTF
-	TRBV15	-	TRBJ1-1	TGTGCCACCAGCAGCCCGGGGCTGGGGACTGAAGCTTTCTTT	CATSSPGLGTEAFF
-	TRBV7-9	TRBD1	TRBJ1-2	TGTGCCAGCAGCCCGGGACAGGCCCTCTATGGCTACACCTTC	CASSPGQALYGYTF
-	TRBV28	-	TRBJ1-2	TGTGCCAGCGAGGGAGTTGGCTACACCTTC	CASEGVGYTF
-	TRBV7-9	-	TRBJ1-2	TGTGCCAGCAGCTCCCGAGAGGCCGGGGGCTACACCTTC	CASSSREAGGYTF
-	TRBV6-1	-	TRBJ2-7	TGTGCCAGCAGGCTTAGGTACGAGCAGTACTTC	CASRLRYEQYF
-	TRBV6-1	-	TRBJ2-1	TGTGCCAGCATTGACAGGTATTGGGCCAATGAGCAGTTCTTC	CASIDRYWANEQFF
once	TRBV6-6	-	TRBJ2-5	TGTGCCAGCAGCTCTTCGGGCGGGATATGGGAGACCCAGTACTTC	CASSSSGGIWETQYF
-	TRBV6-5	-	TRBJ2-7	TGTGCCAGCTGGGGGGAACTTTCCTACGAGCAGTACTTC	CASWGELSYEQYF
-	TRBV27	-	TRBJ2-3	TGTGCCAGCAGGAGTGGGGGGCCTAGCACAGATACGCAGTATTTT	CASRSGGPSTDTQYF
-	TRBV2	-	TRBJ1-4	TGTGCCAGCAGCAGGGCCTCGGCTAATGAAAAACTGTTTTTT	CASSRASANEKLFF
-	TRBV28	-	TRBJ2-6	TGTGCCAGCAGTTTCTCCGGGGGGGCCAACGTCCTGACTTTC	CASSFSGGANVLTF
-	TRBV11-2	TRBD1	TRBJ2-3	TGTGCCAGCAGCGAACCGGGACAGGGATTGGGTACGCAGTATTTT	CASSEPGQGLGTQYF
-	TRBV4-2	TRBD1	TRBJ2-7	TGTGCCAGCAGCAGGGGACAGTGGGCGACCTACGAGCAGTACTTC	CASSRGQWATYEQYF
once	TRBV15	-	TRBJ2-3	TGTGCCACCAGCAGAGTTTTGTCTAACACAGATACGCAGTATTTT	CATSRVLSNTDTQYF
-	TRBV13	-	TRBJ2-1	TGTGCCAGCACTGGACTGGGCTACAATGAGCAGTTCTTC	CASTGLGYNEQFF
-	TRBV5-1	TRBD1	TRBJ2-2	TGCGCCAGCAGAGACCCGGGACAGGGCGCCACCGGGGAGCTGTTTTTT	CASRDPGQGATGELFF
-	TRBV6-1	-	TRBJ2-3	TGTGCCAGCAGCCTCCGACCCCCGGCGCAGTATTTT	CASSLRPPAQYF